The clone carrying this TCR beta chain was counted between two and nine times. The germline V gene encodes CDR1 LNHDA and CDR2 SQIVND (reference sequence). The CDR3 extends over 14 amino acids. Trimming left V 4 bases short and J 2 bases short, with 11 bases between. This entry comes from a study of T cells after yellow fever vaccination. Template switching with 5'RACE generated the TCR cDNA and added a universal primer site and UMIs. TCRdb ran MiXCR on the 5' RACE reads and lists one entry per CDR3 protein. The sample includes fewer than 150,000 distinct CDR3 sequences, roughly 8% seen only once; the top ten take roughly 0.76%.

Material: CD4+ T cells sorted from PBMCs, obtained 5 days after the yellow fever booster vaccination. The chain links TRBV19 to TRBJ2-5, with D perhaps being TRBD1 or TRBD2 (5 bases each). This receptor was identified in a man aged 25-45 years who received the YFV17D yellow fever vaccine. CDR3 loop: CASSRGTGQETQYF. The CDR3 DNA sequence: TGTGCCAGTAGTAGGGGGACCGGTCAAGAGACCCAGTACTTC.